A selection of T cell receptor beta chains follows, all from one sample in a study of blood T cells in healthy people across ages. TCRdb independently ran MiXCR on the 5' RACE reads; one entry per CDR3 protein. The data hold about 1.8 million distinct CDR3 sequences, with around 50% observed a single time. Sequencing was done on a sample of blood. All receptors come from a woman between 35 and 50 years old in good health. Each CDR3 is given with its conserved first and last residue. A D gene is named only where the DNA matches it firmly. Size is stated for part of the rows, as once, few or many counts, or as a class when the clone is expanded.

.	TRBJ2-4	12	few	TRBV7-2	TGTGCCAGCAGCTTAATGCAGAGCAAGCAGTACTTC	CASSLMQSKQYF
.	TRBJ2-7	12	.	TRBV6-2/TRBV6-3	TGTGCCAGCAGTAAAAAGGGGTACGAGCGGTACTTC	CASSKKGYERYF
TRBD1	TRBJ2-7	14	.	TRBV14	TGTGCCAGCAGCCGGGACAGCAGGCCCTTTGAGCAGTACTTC	CASSRDSRPFEQYF
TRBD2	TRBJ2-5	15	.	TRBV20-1	TGCAGTGCTATCTCGGGGGGGAGCTTAGGAGAGACCCAGTACTTC	CSAISGGSLGETQYF
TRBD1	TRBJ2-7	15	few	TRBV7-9	TGTGCCAGCAGCTCGTCACAGGGGAGCTCCTACGAGCAGTACTTC	CASSSSQGSSYEQYF
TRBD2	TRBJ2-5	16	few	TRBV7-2	TGTGCCAGCACGCTAGCGGGGGCCCTTTTACAAGAGACCCAGTACTTC	CASTLAGALLQETQYF
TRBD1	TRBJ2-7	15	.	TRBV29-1	TGCAGCGTTTGGGGGCCCGGGACAGTCTCCTACGAGCAGTACTTC	CSVWGPGTVSYEQYF
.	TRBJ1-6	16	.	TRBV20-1	TGCAGTGCTAGTTCCGGGAGGAGCTCCTATAATTCACCCCTCCACTTT	CSASSGRSSYNSPLHF
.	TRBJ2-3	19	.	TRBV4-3	TGCGCCAGCAGCCAAGATGCGGGATGGACGGAGACCAGCACAGATACGCAGTATTTT	CASSQDAGWTETSTDTQYF
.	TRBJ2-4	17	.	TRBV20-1	TGCAGTGCTCCGGGGAGAGTGGGGTCTATTGCCAAAAACGTTCAGTACTTC	CSAPGRVGSIAKNVQYF
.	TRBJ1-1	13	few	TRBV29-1	TGCAGCGTTGCGGGGGTCCTGAACACTGAAGCTTTCTTT	CSVAGVLNTEAFF
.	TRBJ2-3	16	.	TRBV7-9	TGTGCCAGCAGCTTACGAGTGGTGGGGCGGGCAGATACGCAGTATTTT	CASSLRVVGRADTQYF
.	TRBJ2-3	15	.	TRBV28	TGTGCCAGCAGTCCCGGGACCTTAATAGGGGCTACGCAGTATTTT	CASSPGTLIGATQYF
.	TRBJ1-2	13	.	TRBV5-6	TGTGCCAGCAACTCGGGGGGCAACTATGGCTACACCTTC	CASNSGGNYGYTF
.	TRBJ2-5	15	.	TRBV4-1	TGCGCCAGCAGCCAAAGCCTTGGGGTCCAAGAGACCCAGTACTTC	CASSQSLGVQETQYF
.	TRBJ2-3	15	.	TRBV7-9	TGTGCCAGCAGCAAGGGCTTTACTAGCACAGATACGCAGTATTTT	CASSKGFTSTDTQYF
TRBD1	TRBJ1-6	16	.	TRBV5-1	TGCGCCAGCAGGGGCCTCGACAGGGGCCCTTCGGCACCCCTCCACTTT	CASRGLDRGPSAPLHF
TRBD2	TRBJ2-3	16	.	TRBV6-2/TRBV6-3	TGTGCCAGCAGTTACTCTCCGGGGGGGCCAAGGGATACGCAGTATTTT	CASSYSPGGPRDTQYF
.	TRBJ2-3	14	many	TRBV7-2	TGTGCCAGCAGCTTGGACAGAAGCACAGATACGCAGTATTTT	CASSLDRSTDTQYF
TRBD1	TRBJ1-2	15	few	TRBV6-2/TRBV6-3	TGTGCCAGCAGTTACCCGGGACAGGGCGCCTATGGCTACACCTTC	CASSYPGQGAYGYTF
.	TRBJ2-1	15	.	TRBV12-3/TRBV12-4	TGTGCCAGCAGTTTTGGCGAGGGCTTAGACAATGAGCAGTTCTTC	CASSFGEGLDNEQFF
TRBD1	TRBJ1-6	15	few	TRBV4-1	TGCGCCAGCAGCCGCGCCCGGGACAGTAATTCACCCCTCCACTTT	CASSRARDSNSPLHF
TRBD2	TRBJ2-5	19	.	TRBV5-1	TGCGCCAGCAGCTTGGTGTCGTGGAGCGGGGGGGCAACGAGAGAGACCCAGTACTTC	CASSLVSWSGGATRETQYF
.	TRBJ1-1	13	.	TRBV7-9	TGTGCCAGCAGCTTAGAGGGGAGCGCTGAAGCTTTCTTT	CASSLEGSAEAFF
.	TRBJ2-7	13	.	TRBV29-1	TGCAGCGTGGACAGAGAGGGGGGCTACGAGCAGTACTTC	CSVDREGGYEQYF
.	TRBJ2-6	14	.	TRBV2	TGTGCCAGCAGCACTATGCCTGGGGCCAACGTCCTGACTTTC	CASSTMPGANVLTF
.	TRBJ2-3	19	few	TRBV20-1	TGCAGTGCTAGAGCGATTTTGAGGGGTCCCACCACTAGCACAGATACGCAGTATTTT	CSARAILRGPTTSTDTQYF
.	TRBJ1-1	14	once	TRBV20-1	TGCAGTGCGCCGAGGCAAGGCGTTGGCACTGAAGCTTTCTTT	CSAPRQGVGTEAFF
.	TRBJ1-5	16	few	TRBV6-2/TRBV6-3	TGTGCCAGCAGTTACTCAGTTAGAGAAAGCAATCAGCCCCAGCATTTT	CASSYSVRESNQPQHF
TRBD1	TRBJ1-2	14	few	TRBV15	TGTGCCACCAGCAGGGCGGGGACAGGGCTTGGCTACACCTTC	CATSRAGTGLGYTF
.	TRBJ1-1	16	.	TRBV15	TGTGCCACCAGCAGAGGCCATGGGAGCTCGAACACTGAAGCTTTCTTT	CATSRGHGSSNTEAFF
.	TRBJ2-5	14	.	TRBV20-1	TGCAGTGCTAGAGATGCTTCCGGGTGGGAGACCCAGTACTTC	CSARDASGWETQYF
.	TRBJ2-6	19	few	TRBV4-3	TGCGCCAGCAGCCAAGGTCGATCCAGTCTCGTCTCTGGGGCCAACGTCCTGACTTTC	CASSQGRSSLVSGANVLTF
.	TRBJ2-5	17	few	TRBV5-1	TGCGCCAGCAGCTTGGGAGGTACAGGGAGATACAAAGAGACCCAGTACTTC	CASSLGGTGRYKETQYF
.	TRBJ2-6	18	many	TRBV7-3	TGTGCCAGCAGCCCGGCCGGGACTCTTAGCTCTGGGGCCAACGTCCTGACTTTC	CASSPAGTLSSGANVLTF
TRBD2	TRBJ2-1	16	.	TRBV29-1	TGCAGCGTCGCCGTAACGGGGGGGCTCCACTACAATGAGCAGTTCTTC	CSVAVTGGLHYNEQFF
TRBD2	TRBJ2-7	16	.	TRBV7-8	TGTGCCAGCAGCTTACAAAGCGGGGGGCCTAGATACGAGCAGTACTTC	CASSLQSGGPRYEQYF
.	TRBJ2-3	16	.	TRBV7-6	TGTGCCAGCAGCTCGTCGACCTACACCGCGGCGGATACGCAGTATTTT	CASSSSTYTAADTQYF
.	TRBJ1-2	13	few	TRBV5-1	TGCGCCAGCAGCTTGGAATTGCTCTATGGCTACACCTTC	CASSLELLYGYTF
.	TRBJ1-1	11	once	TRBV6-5	TGTGCCAGCAGTTCGGGGGCATGGGCTTTCTTT	CASSSGAWAFF
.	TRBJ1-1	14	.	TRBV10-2	TGCGCCAGCAGTGAGTCAGGGGGTGACACTGAAGCTTTCTTT	CASSESGGDTEAFF
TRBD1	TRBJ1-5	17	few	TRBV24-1	TGTGCCACCAGTGATTCCCCGGGACAGGGTTACAATCAGCCCCAGCATTTT	CATSDSPGQGYNQPQHF
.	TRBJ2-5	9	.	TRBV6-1	TGTGCCAGCAACAGAGGCCAGTACTTC	CASNRGQYF
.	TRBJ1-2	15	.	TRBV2	TGTGCCAGCAGTCGCCTAGGGGGGGACGGCTATGGCTACACCTTC	CASSRLGGDGYGYTF
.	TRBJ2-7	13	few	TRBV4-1	TGCGCCAGCAGCCAAGTACATACCTACGAGCAGTACTTC	CASSQVHTYEQYF
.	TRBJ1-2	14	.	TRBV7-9	TGTGCCAGCAGCTACGAAGTGCTTAACTATGGCTACACCTTC	CASSYEVLNYGYTF
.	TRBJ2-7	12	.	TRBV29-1	TGCAGCGCGCCGGGACAATGTTACGAGCAGTACTTC	CSAPGQCYEQYF
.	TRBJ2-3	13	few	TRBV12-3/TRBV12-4	TGTGCCAGCAGTTTATCCGAGGCAGATACGCAGTATTTT	CASSLSEADTQYF
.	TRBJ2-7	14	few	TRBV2	TGTGCCAGCAGACTAACAGGGAACGTCTACGAGCAGTACTTC	CASRLTGNVYEQYF
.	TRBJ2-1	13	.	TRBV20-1	TGCCGATCCCGGGGACGCCGGAACAATGAGCAGTTCTTC	CRSRGRRNNEQFF
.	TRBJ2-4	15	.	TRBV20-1	TGCAGTGCTAGAGTTAGGGGATTGGCCAAAAACATTCAGTACTTC	CSARVRGLAKNIQYF
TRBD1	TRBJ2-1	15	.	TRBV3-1	TGTGCCAGCTGCCGTGGGACAGGGACCTACAATGAGCAGTTCTTC	CASCRGTGTYNEQFF
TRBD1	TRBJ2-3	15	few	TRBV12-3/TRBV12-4	TGTGCCAGCAGGTTGGGACAGGGTATCACAGATACGCAGTATTTT	CASRLGQGITDTQYF